Below, 3 T cell receptor beta chains from the same sample are listed, as sequenced in a study of blood T cell repertoires in COVID-19. Sequencing used immunoSEQ multiplex PCR; TCRdb keeps in-frame clones, though not all of them. There are 150,000 to 200,000 clones in the sample; approximately 95% occur only once, and roughly 2% lies in the top ten. Sequencing used peripheral blood. These receptors came from a woman aged 55-69 years with COVID-19, enrolled during active disease.

V and J are TRBV19 and TRBJ2-2; 8 bases are a match to TRBD2. The germline V gene encodes CDR1 LNHDA and CDR2 SQIVND (reference sequence). The CDR3 extends over 18 amino acids. The ends lost 0 bases at V and 4 bases at J; junction bases unmatched: 10. The CDR3 spells CASSIDGERGPPTGELFF. The CDR3 DNA reads TGTGCCAGTAGTATAGATGGCGAGCGGGGGCCACCCACCGGGGAGCTGTTTTTT. Full variable domain (rest looked up from reference TRBV19 and TRBJ2-2): DGGITQSPKYLFRKEGQNVTLSCEQNLNHDAMYWYRQDPGQGLRLIYYSQIVNDFQKGDIAEGYSVSREKKESFPLTVTSAQKNPTAFYLCASSIDGERGPPTGELFFGEGSRLTVL.

This chain uses TRBV7-9 with TRBJ1-1; D may be TRBD1 (5 bases). This CDR3 contains 14 residues. Per germline, CDR1 SEHNR and CDR2 FQNEAQ (reference sequence). Deletions cut 6 bases from V and 5 bases from J, with 16 bases between. This chain's CDR3 is CASSTEGSGTEAFF. The CDR3 region has the DNA TGTGCCAGCAGTACGGAGGGGTCGGGAACTGAAGCTTTCTTT.

The chain recombines TRBV15 with TRBJ2-1; 8 nucleotides align to TRBD2. J gave up 11 bases and V 3 bases, and 9 bases lay outside the gene matches. Germline-derived CDR1 and CDR2 are LNHNV and YYDKDF (reference sequence). The CDR3 is 14 residues long. CDR3 in amino acids: CATSSGGAIIKQFF. CDR3 DNA sequence: TGTGCCACCAGCAGCGGGGGGGCCATAATTAAGCAGTTCTTC. Drawing the rest from reference TRBV15 and TRBJ2-1, the complete variable domain is DAMVIQNPRYQVTQFGKPVTLSCSQTLNHNVMYWYQQKSSQAPKLLFHYYDKDFNNEADTPDNFQSRRPNTSFCFLDIRSPGLGDTAMYLCATSSGGAIIKQFFGPGTRLTVL.